Each of the 20 T cell receptor beta chains below was sequenced from the same sample in a study of identical twins. TCRdb itself ran the 5' RACE reads through MiXCR, one entry per CDR3 protein. The sample lists 450,000 or so distinct CDR3 sequences, approximately 15% seen once, with over 0.5% in the top ten. The same data also contributed to another study, on yellow fever vaccine responses in identical twins.

Material for sequencing was CD4+ T cells sorted from blood. These receptor sequences come from a woman in her late teens or twenties in good health.

This clonotype turned up a few times. The chain carries TRBV28 and TRBJ2-3; 11 nucleotides align to TRBD1. V trimming: 6 bases; J trimming: 7 bases; junction bases outside the gene matches: 15. This CDR3 is 17 amino acids long. From germline, CDR1 is MDHEN and CDR2 SYDVKM. The CDR3 here is CASSQPRPGQGGNTQYF. The CDR3 nucleotides read TGTGCCAGCAGCCAACCACGCCCGGGACAGGGGGGCAATACGCAGTATTTT.

Worth noting for this clonotype: Mismatch with germline at one junction end may stem from a read error. The rearrangement links TRBV2 to TRBJ2-4; a possible D gene is TRBD1 (5 bases). The CDR3 length is 11 residues. The germline CDR1 and CDR2 sequences are SNHLY and FYNNEI. The CDR3 here is CASSGPQGWCF. CDR3 bases: TGTGCCAGCAGTGGCCCCCAGGGTTGGTGCTTC.

This clonotype was found a few times. The V call is TRBV27, the J call TRBJ2-7; D tentatively reads TRBD1 or TRBD2 (5 bases each). Germline V gene sequence: CDR1 MNHEY, CDR2 SMNVEV (reference sequence). V gave up 3 bases and J gave up 7 bases, with 10 bases separating them. The CDR3 length is 12 residues. The CDR3 DNA reads TGTGCCAGCAGTTTCACCTGGGGGGAGCAGTACTTC. Protein product: CASSFTWGEQYF.

This clonotype was counted ten times or more. The rearrangement joins TRBV3-1 to TRBJ2-7, with TRBD1 matching over 7 bases. CDR1 is LGHDT and CDR2 is YNNKEL in the germline V gene (reference sequence). The CDR3 length is 14 residues. V lost 1 base and J lost 2; bases outside the gene matches: 2. CDR3 residues: CASSQGTGAYEQYF. The CDR3 nucleotides read TGTGCCAGCAGCCAAGGGACAGGAGCCTACGAGCAGTACTTC.

The chain joins TRBV7-2 to TRBJ1-1, with D perhaps matching TRBD1 (6 bases). CDR3 length equals 15 residues. CDR1 SGHTA and CDR2 FQGNSA come from the germline V gene. V was cut by 8 bases and J by 10 bases, with 26 bases left in between. CDR3 sequence (DNA): TGTGCCAGCTCCCCTCGAGGGACAAATGGTTCGGGAGCTTTCTTT. Translation: CASSPRGTNGSGAFF.

This clonotype was counted at least ten times. The rearrangement uses TRBV12-3 or TRBV12-4 and TRBJ1-4; D gene unclear. The CDR3 extends over 14 amino acids. Trimming shortened V by 3 bases and J by 7 bases, and 12 bases separated the two germline ends. CDR3: CASSFTSSGEKLFF. CDR3 in DNA: TGTGCCAGCAGTTTTACCTCGTCAGGTGAAAAACTGTTTTTT.

The rearrangement joins TRBV3-1 to TRBJ1-6; D ambiguous. There are 12 residues in the CDR3. In germline, CDR1 is LGHDT, CDR2 YNNKEL (reference sequence). V lost 3 bases and J 6 bases, leaving 3 bases between the germline ends. DNA of the CDR3: TGTGCCAGCAGCCAGATTAATTCACCCCTCCACTTT. This translates into CASSQINSPLHF. Variable domain in full (rest from reference TRBV3-1 and TRBJ1-6): DTAVSQTPKYLVTQMGNDKSIKCEQNLGHDTMYWYKQDSKKFLKIMFSYNNKELIINETVPNRFSPKSPDKAHLNLHINSLELGDSAVYFCASSQINSPLHFGNGTRLTVT.

The rearrangement uses TRBV28 and TRBJ2-7, with TRBD1 matching 8 bases. After removal of 10 bases from V and 3 bases from J, the junction contained 11 bases not matched to a gene. The germline V gene has CDR1 MDHEN and CDR2 SYDVKM. The CDR3 is made up of 14 amino acids. The CDR3 sequence: CATRGQGRSYEQYF. CDR3 coding DNA: TGTGCCACCCGAGGACAGGGAAGAAGCTACGAGCAGTACTTC.

This clonotype was recorded a few times. The V call is TRBV3-1, the J call TRBJ2-1; D is unresolved. The V end was cut by 1 base, the J end by 7 bases, with 11 bases between. This CDR3 is 14 amino acids long. The germline CDR1 and CDR2 sequences are LGHDT and YNNKEL (reference sequence). DNA of the CDR3: TGTGCCAGCAGCCAAGGGTGGAGTCGGAATGAGCAGTTCTTC. Amino acids: CASSQGWSRNEQFF.

The CDR3 sequence: CASSLQAGATDTQYF. As DNA, the CDR3 is TGTGCCAGCAGCTTACAGGCGGGGGCCACAGATACGCAGTATTTT. The gene calls are TRBV7-9 and TRBJ2-3; weak D call: TRBD2 (7 bases). Germline CDR1 is SEHNR and CDR2 is FQNEAQ (reference sequence). V lost 2 bases and J lost 2, with 11 bases in between. There are 15 residues in the CDR3. Based on the CDR3 plus reference TRBV7-9 and TRBJ2-3, the full variable domain is DTGVSQNPRHKITKRGQNVTFRCDPISEHNRLYWYRQTLGQGPEFLTYFQNEAQLEKSRLLSDRFSAERPKGSFSTLEIQRTEQGDSAMYLCASSLQAGATDTQYFGPGTRLTVL.

The chain uses TRBV7-9 and TRBJ2-7, with TRBD2 matching over 12 bases. The ends lost 1 base at V and 5 bases at J; junction bases unmatched: 3. This CDR3 has 15 residues. The germline gives CDR1 SEHNR, CDR2 FQNEAQ (reference sequence). The CDR3 spells CASSLGTSGIDEQYF. The CDR3 nucleotides are TGTGCCAGCAGCTTAGGGACTAGCGGGATCGACGAGCAGTACTTC.

This clonotype turned up a few times. The CDR3 region has the DNA TGTGCCAGCAGCTTAAGGACAGCGGAGCTGTTTTTT. It translates to CASSLRTAELFF. The rearrangement links TRBV7-2 to TRBJ2-2; TRBD1 might be the D (6 bases). The CDR3 is made up of 12 amino acids. The V end lost 2 bases, the J end lost 10 bases, and 8 bases lay between the germline ends. Germline CDR1 is SGHTA and CDR2 is FQGNSA.

This clonotype was counted between two and nine times. The CDR3 region has the DNA TGCGCCAGCAGCTCAGGACGGACTAGCGGGAACACAGATACGCAGTATTTT. Protein product: CASSSGRTSGNTDTQYF. The chain uses TRBV5-1 and TRBJ2-3; TRBD2 aligns across 12 bases. This CDR3 spans 17 amino acids. V lost 3 bases to trimming and J lost 2 bases; unmatched junction nucleotides: 7. In germline, CDR1 is SGHRS, CDR2 YFSETQ.

This clonotype showed up just a few times. The chain combines TRBV5-1 with TRBJ2-2, with TRBD1 matching 9 bases. Germline V gives CDR1 SGHRS, CDR2 YFSETQ. This CDR3 contains 15 residues. Trimming removed 0 bases from V and 7 bases from J; junction bases left unmatched: 4. DNA for the CDR3: TGCGCCAGCAGCTTGGAACAGGGGGCAATCGGGGAGCTGTTTTTT. Protein sequence: CASSLEQGAIGELFF.

This chain uses TRBV7-8 with TRBJ2-7; 9 nucleotides align to TRBD2. Germline-derived CDR1 and CDR2 are SGHVS and FQNEAQ. Trimming removed 0 bases from V and 7 bases from J; junction bases left unmatched: 10. The length of the CDR3 is 16 residues. CDR3 amino acids: CASSLAGSGGSLEQYF. The DNA of the CDR3 is TGTGCCAGCAGCTTAGCAGGTAGCGGGGGTTCGTTAGAGCAGTACTTC.

There are a few counts of this clonotype. The chain is built from TRBV11-2 and TRBJ2-5, with unresolved D. V lost 5 bases and J lost 5, with 18 bases in between. Germline V gene lookup returns CDR1 SGHAT and CDR2 FQNNGV. This CDR3 spans 15 amino acids. The CDR3 sequence is CASSHGLRSGETQYF. The CDR3 DNA reads TGTGCCAGCAGCCACGGTCTCCGATCGGGTGAGACCCAGTACTTC.

This chain connects TRBV6-5 to TRBJ2-7, with 12 positions matching TRBD1. J was trimmed by 11 bases and V by 4 bases; bases with no gene match: 12. CDR1 and CDR2 (germline): MNHEY, SVGAGI. CDR3 length: 15 amino acids. The CDR3 sequence is CASSSRRGQGAREYF. CDR3 nucleotide sequence: TGTGCCAGCAGTTCACGCCGGGGACAGGGGGCCCGGGAGTACTTC.

The gene calls are TRBV15 and TRBJ1-2; D remains ambiguous. The V end was cut by 5 bases, the J end by 0 bases, with 7 bases between. Germline CDR1 is LNHNV and CDR2 is YYDKDF (reference sequence). The CDR3 sequence is 13 residues long. CDR3 sequence: CATSRGSNYGYTF. CDR3 DNA: TGTGCCACCAGCCGCGGCTCTAACTATGGCTACACCTTC.

This clonotype was seen more than once but under ten times. V and J are TRBV10-3 and TRBJ2-7; the D is unclear. The germline gives CDR1 ENHRY, CDR2 SYGVKD. CDR3 size: 15 residues. Trimming shortened V by 3 bases and J by 3 bases, and 15 bases separated the two germline ends. CDR3: CAISDAFRAGYEQYF. The CDR3 region has the DNA TGTGCCATCAGTGACGCCTTCCGCGCCGGCTACGAGCAGTACTTC.

The rearrangement links TRBV20-1 to TRBJ2-3; 13 positions match TRBD2. The V gene's germline CDR1 is DFQATT and CDR2 SNEGSKA (reference sequence). The CDR3 sequence is 16 residues long. The J segment lost 5 bases and the V segment lost 4 bases, leaving 9 bases of the junction unmatched. CDR3 amino acids: CSATSGLAGAGDTQYF. The CDR3 DNA is TGCAGTGCTACCAGCGGACTAGCGGGGGCAGGAGATACGCAGTATTTT.